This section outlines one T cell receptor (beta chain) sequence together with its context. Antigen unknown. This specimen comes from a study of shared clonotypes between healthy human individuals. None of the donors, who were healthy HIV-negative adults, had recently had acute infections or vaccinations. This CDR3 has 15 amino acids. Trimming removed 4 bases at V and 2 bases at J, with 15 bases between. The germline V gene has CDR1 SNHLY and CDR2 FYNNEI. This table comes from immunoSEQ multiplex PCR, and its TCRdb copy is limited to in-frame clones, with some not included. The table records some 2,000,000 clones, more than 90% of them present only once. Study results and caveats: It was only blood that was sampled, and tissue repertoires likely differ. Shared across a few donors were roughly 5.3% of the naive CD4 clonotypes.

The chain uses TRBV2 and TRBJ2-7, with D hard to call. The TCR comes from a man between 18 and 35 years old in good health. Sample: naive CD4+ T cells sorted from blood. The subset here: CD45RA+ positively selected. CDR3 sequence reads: CASSGIQGSPYEQYF. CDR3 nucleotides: TGTGCCAGCAGTGGGATCCAAGGGTCCCCCTACGAGCAGTACTTC.